This entry is about one T cell receptor beta chain. What it binds is not known. In the PCR, 60 Vbeta and 13 Jbeta primers were used. Profiling relied on immunoSEQ multiplex PCR, and the TCRdb table lists in-frame clones only, not all of them. The table for this sample gives tens of thousands of clones. The data were taken from a study of cytomegalovirus exposure and HLA in healthy donors. Study-wide results and caveats: Reports state that TCR beta sequences accurately predicted most subjects' HLA-A and HLA-B alleles. A classifier reportedly called cytomegalovirus status with high sensitivity and specificity.

Trimming removed 3 bases from V and 0 bases from J, with 12 bases in between. CDR1 is LNHNV, CDR2 YYDKDF, per germline (reference sequence). CDR3 length: 16 amino acids. The specimen sequenced was PBMCs. This TCR derives from a middle-aged woman in good health and CMV-seropositive. The gene calls are TRBV15 and TRBJ2-1; D possibly corresponds to TRBD1 (6 bases). The CDR3 sequence is CATSSLLGGSYNEQFF. In DNA form, the CDR3 reads TGTGCCACCAGCAGCCTGTTAGGGGGCTCCTACAATGAGCAGTTCTTC. Variable domain in full (rest from reference TRBV15 and TRBJ2-1): DAMVIQNPRYQVTQFGKPVTLSCSQTLNHNVMYWYQQKSSQAPKLLFHYYDKDFNNEADTPDNFQSRRPNTSFCFLDIRSPGLGDTAMYLCATSSLLGGSYNEQFFGPGTRLTVL.